Reported below is one TCR beta chain. Its antigen is not identified. CDR3 length: 14 amino acids. Germline V CDR1 and CDR2: LNHNV, YYDKDF (reference sequence). The V segment lost 3 bases and the J segment 11 bases; nucleotides outside the gene matches: 10. The data originate from a study of metastatic and nonmetastatic thyroid tumors. Study background: Comparison of repertoires was carried out across blood and tumor or nodule tissue from malignant and benign thyroid patients. Findings and limits, study-wide: Significantly higher TCR beta diversity was reportedly seen in malignant thyroid tumors than benign nodules, in blood and tumor.

Before thyroid surgery, none of the patients had received any treatment. Per the study methods: To classify distant metastasis in papillary thyroid cancer, a model was built from CDR3 differences across clinicopathological groups. TCRdb re-analyzed the PCR reads through MiXCR. The V and J calls reflect TCRdb's pipeline rather than the authors' work. The sample carries around 28,000 clones, around 16% recorded once. This TCR derives from a female donor with papillary thyroid cancer or a benign thyroid nodule (not recorded which). Some clones in this sample may be carry-over from other donors' samples. The chain uses TRBV15 and TRBJ1-5, with TRBD1 identical over 7 bases. The sequenced sample consisted of blood. The DNA of the CDR3 is TGTGCCACCAGCAGCTACCGACAGGGTCGAGCCCAGCATTTT. Translated, it gives CATSSYRQGRAQHF.